This T cell receptor beta chain was identified in a study of T cell responses to AZD1222 COVID-19 vaccine. Study results and caveats: Unmutated variant regions are reportedly targeted by nearly half of spike-specific TCRs.

Germline values: CDR1 MNHEY, CDR2 SMNVEV (reference sequence). The CDR3 covers 15 residues. V shed 2 bases and J shed 6 bases, with 16 bases lying between them. The data were produced by immunoSEQ multiplex PCR, yet TCRdb's version contains in-frame clones alone and is incomplete. Of roughly 100,000 clones in the sample, 89% were seen once. With regard to this clone: Its antigen remains unknown.

The rearrangement links TRBV27 to TRBJ1-2; the D is unclear. Material: peripheral blood, obtained on day 0 of AZD1222 vaccination. This TCR was recovered from an adult in good health. CDR3 sequence reads: CASSLTGGEWDGYTF. The CDR3, as DNA: TGTGCCAGCAGTTTAACGGGTGGGGAGTGGGATGGCTACACCTTC.